This TCR beta chain was recorded in a study of T cells after yellow fever vaccination. Study-wide context: Some fractions had low cell numbers, and these were prepared with SMART-Seq v4 Ultra Low Input. The study's findings and limits: CD4 and CD8 compartments shared a small share of clonotypes, likely from convergent recombination.

The germline V and J ends were trimmed by 3 bases and 7 bases, with 10 bases remaining between them. The germline gives CDR1 MGHRA, CDR2 YSYEKL. CDR3 length equals 14 residues. TCRdb redid the calling of the 5' RACE reads with MiXCR, one entry per CDR3 protein. The sample has approximately 300,000 distinct CDR3 sequences; around 10% are singletons. This clonotype was seen many times. Its target is not known. This TCR came from a young man who received the YFV17D yellow fever vaccine. The sequencing used CD4+ T cells sorted from PBMCs, collected 45 days after the yellow fever booster vaccination. The J gene is TRBJ1-6, the V gene TRBV4-1; D possibly corresponds to TRBD1 (5 bases). CDR3 nucleotide sequence: TGCGCCAGCAGCCAGCAAGGGGTAAATTCACCCCTCCACTTT. It yields the protein CASSQQGVNSPLHF.